The 9 T cell receptor beta chains in this list originate from one sample, sequenced in a study of spatial heterogeneity in lung cancer. Each CDR3 protein gets one entry after TCRdb re-called the 5' RACE reads with MiXCR. Found here are 20,000 to 25,000 distinct CDR3 sequences, about 5.6% of them singletons; the top ten hold 30% to 35%. Documented time point: sample taken at primary tumor resection. The source material was PBMCs, sampled at surgery. The receptors were gathered from a male donor with early-stage non-small cell lung cancer.

This clonotype was seen at least ten times. The chain has TRBV6-2 or TRBV6-3 and TRBJ2-1; 9 bases are shared with TRBD2. Per the germline V gene, CDR1 is MNHEY and CDR2 is SVGEGT. J lost 4 bases, V lost 2 bases, and 6 bases had no gene match. The CDR3 totals 16 residues. CDR3 nucleotide sequence: TGTGCCAGCAGTTACATAGCGGGAGTGTCATACAATGAGCAGTTCTTC. Its translation: CASSYIAGVSYNEQFF.

This clonotype is categorized as medium-sized (0.01 to 0.1%). The chain combines TRBV28 with TRBJ1-5; 7 bases match TRBD1. The length of the CDR3 is 14 residues. Looked up from germline, CDR1 is MDHEN and CDR2 is SYDVKM. Unmatched junction bases numbered 9, after V lost 6 bases and J lost 7 bases. The CDR3 protein is CASRGTAGRQPQHF. In DNA form, the CDR3 reads TGTGCCAGCAGGGGGACAGCCGGACGGCAGCCCCAGCATTTT. Looking up the rest from reference TRBV28 and TRBJ1-5 gives the full variable domain: DVKVTQSSRYLVKRTGEKVFLECVQDMDHENMFWYRQDPGLGLRLIYFSYDVKMKEKGDIPEGYSVSREKKERFSLILESASTNQTSMYLCASRGTAGRQPQHFGDGTRLSIL.

The J gene is TRBJ1-1, the V gene TRBV5-4; D remains ambiguous. The CDR3 is made up of 14 amino acids. Trimming took off 5 bases at V and 4 bases at J, with 15 bases between the two ends. Germline V gene sequence: CDR1 SGHNT, CDR2 YYREEE (reference sequence). The CDR3 DNA reads as TGTGCCAGCAGGACTTTTGGAGGGTTCACTGAAGCTTTCTTT. Encoded protein: CASRTFGGFTEAFF.

This clonotype has a count of ten or more. The V gene is TRBV12-3 or TRBV12-4, the J gene TRBJ1-2, with D unclear. V lost 4 bases and J 6 bases, leaving 12 bases between the germline ends. This CDR3 comprises 13 residues. The CDR3 loop is CASSSTGLNGYTF. The CDR3, as DNA: TGTGCCAGCAGTTCAACCGGATTGAATGGCTACACCTTC.

The V gene is TRBV9, the J gene TRBJ2-6; D is unclear. Germline CDR1 SGDLS, CDR2 YYNGEE. V was pared by 0 bases and J by 0 bases, with 4 bases between. CDR3 length: 15 residues. The CDR3 nucleotides are TGTGCCAGCAGCGTAGAGTTCTCTGGGGCCAACGTCCTGACTTTC. This gives the protein CASSVEFSGANVLTF.

This clonotype was picked up many times. V is TRBV7-9 and J is TRBJ2-1, with a possible D match to TRBD2 (6 bases). The CDR3 totals 16 residues. The V end was cut by 2 bases, the J end by 7 bases, with 18 bases between. Germline CDR1 is SEHNR and CDR2 is FQNEAQ (reference sequence). Here the CDR3 reads CASSLTTSRFWNEQFF. The CDR3 nucleotides read TGTGCCAGCAGCTTAACGACTAGTAGGTTTTGGAATGAGCAGTTCTTC.

This clonotype was recorded many times. CDR3 sequence (DNA): TGTGCCAGCAGTTACGTCCACAGCGGTTCACCCCTCCACTTT. As protein: CASSYVHSGSPLHF. This chain connects TRBV6-2 or TRBV6-3 to TRBJ1-6; D ambiguous. The CDR3 spans 14 residues. Germline V gives CDR1 MNHEY, CDR2 SVGEGT. Trimming pared 2 bases from V and 9 bases from J, leaving 11 bases between.

This clonotype was recorded many times. The gene calls are TRBV12-3 or TRBV12-4 and TRBJ2-1, with D perhaps TRBD1 (5 bases). With 7 bases removed from V and 1 base from J, the gap between germline ends came to 14 bases. The CDR3 totals 15 residues. The CDR3 DNA reads TGTGCCAGCAACGGTCTAGGGGTATCCTACAATGAGCAGTTCTTC. This encodes CASNGLGVSYNEQFF.

This clonotype was found a few times. The chain carries TRBV5-1 and TRBJ2-2, with D hard to call. Trimming left V 1 base short and J 0 bases short, with 7 bases between. Germline V CDR1 and CDR2: SGHRS, YFSETQ. This CDR3 is 15 amino acids long. CDR3 in DNA: TGCGCCAGCAGCTTGTCCCCTACGAACACCGGGGAGCTGTTTTTT. Protein sequence: CASSLSPTNTGELFF.